This T cell receptor (beta chain) was profiled in a study of T cell changes during pregnancy in multiple sclerosis. CDR1 is SGHRS and CDR2 is YFSETQ in the germline V gene. Trimming cost V 4 bases and J 6 bases, with 18 bases left between them. The CDR3 runs 15 residues. Profiled with immunoSEQ multiplex PCR; TCRdb holds only in-frame clones, not every one. The sample has more than 25,000 clones; about nine tenths are singletons. Sequences were derived from CD8+ T cells from peripheral blood mononuclear cells, sampled in the second trimester of pregnancy. The sequence derives from a female donor in good health, enrolled as a control in a pregnancy study. The rearrangement links TRBV5-1 to TRBJ2-3, with D possibly TRBD2 on 7 matching bases. Here the CDR3 DNA reads TGCGCCAGCAGCCTCGCTAGGGGGGGGAGGGATACGCAGTATTTT. It encodes CASSLARGGRDTQYF.